This T cell receptor beta chain was sequenced for a study of siplizumab effects on memory and regulatory T cells (dated by TCRdb to about 2019). Turning to the overall study: The study examined how the anti-CD2 antibody siplizumab affects alloreactive T-cell subsets in allogeneic mixed lymphocyte reactions built from human PBMCs.

V lost 8 bases and J lost 4 bases, and the count of bases not matched to a germline gene is 6. CDR3 length: 13 amino acids, cysteine to phenylalanine. Just the 39-base CDR3 DNA is kept, in frame starting at base 1. The germline V gene supplies CDR1 MDHEN and CDR2 SYDVKM. Note on this clone: Its binding antigen is unknown. The sample holds no much larger clone one base away, and base qualities are not on file.

TCRbeta CDR3 sequencing was performed on sorted unstimulated T cells and on proliferating T cells recovered from mixed lymphocyte reactions. Fresh whole blood from ten HLA-typed healthy donors served as the source for isolating PBMCs. Study-wide findings and limitations: Siplizumab significantly lowered the cumulative frequency of alloreactive sequences that could be traced to unstimulated CD4+ memory T cells. Unstimulated naive T cells appeared to be more diverse than memory T cells, and naive cells seemed to make a substantial contribution to the alloresponse. Because sequences below about 10^-5 frequency were poorly captured, only a minor fraction of alloreactive clones could be mapped to unstimulated subsets. In reactions with siplizumab, an average of 68.8% of mappable alloreactive CD4+ clones were Treg-derived, compared with 26.9% in control reactions. For roughly 75-96% of proliferating CD4+ or CD8+ clones, no naive or memory phenotype could be assigned. The suppressive function of proliferating Tregs from siplizumab cultures was not functionally confirmed.

The protocol used for the library was the immunoSEQ multiplex PCR assay. The deep sequencing platform assayed some 90,000 TCR templates per sample. Genomic DNA extracted from sorted T cells was used for TCRbeta CDR3 sequencing. Under the source paper's analysis protocol: The R programming language was used for clonal analysis of TCRbeta CDR3 data. Alloreactive CD4+ and CD8+ clones were identified by comparing unstimulated samples to CFSE-low samples taken after the reaction. By matching sequences to the repertoires of sorted unstimulated Treg and non-Treg cells, each alloreactive CD4+ clone was assigned a regulatory or non-regulatory origin. This immuneACCESS table, as held by TCRdb, lists in-frame sequences with V and J called but not all clones. Of the missing ones, under half trace to an unresolved V gene in checked studies; the others have no known cause. V and J calls and clone size come straight from that table; D and trimming were deduced from the DNA. This sample is represented by approximately 84,000 clones; roughly 94% of them were singletons. Under 20% of the sample goes to the ten largest clones.

The specimen was CD8+ T cells sorted from blood. The receptor was isolated from a human donor in good health. This sequence uses TRBV28 and TRBJ2-3; 7 junctional bases match TRBD2. CDR3 loop: CASRAGAPDTQYF. Read as DNA, the sequence is TGTGCCAGCCGCGCGGGAGCCCCAGATACGCAGTATTTT.